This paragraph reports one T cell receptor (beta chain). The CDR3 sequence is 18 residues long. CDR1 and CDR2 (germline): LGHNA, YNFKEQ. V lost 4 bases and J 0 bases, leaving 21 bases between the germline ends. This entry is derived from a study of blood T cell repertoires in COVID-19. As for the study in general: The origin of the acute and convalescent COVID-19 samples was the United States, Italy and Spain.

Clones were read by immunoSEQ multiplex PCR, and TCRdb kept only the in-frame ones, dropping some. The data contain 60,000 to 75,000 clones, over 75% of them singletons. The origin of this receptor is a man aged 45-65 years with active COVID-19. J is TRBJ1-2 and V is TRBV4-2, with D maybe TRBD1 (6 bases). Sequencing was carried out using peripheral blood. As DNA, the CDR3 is TGTGCCAGCAGCCTTTTTGGACCTGGGACACGAACTAACTATGGCTACACCTTC. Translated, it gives CASSLFGPGTRTNYGYTF.